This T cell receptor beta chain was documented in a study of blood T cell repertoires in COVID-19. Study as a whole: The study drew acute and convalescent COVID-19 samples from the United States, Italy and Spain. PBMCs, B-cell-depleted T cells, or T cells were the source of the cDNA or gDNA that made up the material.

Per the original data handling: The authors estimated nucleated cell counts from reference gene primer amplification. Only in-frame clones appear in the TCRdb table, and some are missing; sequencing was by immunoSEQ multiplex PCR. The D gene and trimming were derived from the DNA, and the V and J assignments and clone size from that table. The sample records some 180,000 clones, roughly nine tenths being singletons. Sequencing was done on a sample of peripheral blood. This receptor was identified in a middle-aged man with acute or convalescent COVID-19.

The CDR3 here is CASSLLDRPLETQYF. The CDR3 nucleotides read TGTGCCAGCAGTTTACTGGACAGACCATTAGAGACCCAGTACTTC. This sequence joins TRBV28 and TRBJ2-5, with D possibly being TRBD1 (6 bases). This CDR3 has 15 amino acids. Deletions cut 2 bases from V and 4 bases from J, with 14 bases between. Germline assignment: CDR1 MDHEN and CDR2 SYDVKM.